This T cell receptor (beta chain) was retrieved from a study of T cell repertoires in cytomegalovirus infection. Across the whole study: As its CMV epitopes, the study selected recently identified HLA-C-restricted and well-studied HLA-B-restricted targets. Based on public TCR beta signatures, there were indications of CMV infection and of a matching HLA type.

Study-wide results and limits: Of the TCR beta families, the public ones yielded a cumulative frequency that identified carriers of CMV plus the relevant HLA. Ex vivo responses were dominated by HLA-C-restricted CMV-specific TCR beta clonotypes.

This clonotype was detected a few times. Its target is unknown. This CDR3 is built from 13 residues. Trimming took off 4 bases at V and 9 bases at J, with 13 bases between the two ends. Each CDR3 protein gets one entry after TCRdb re-called the reads with MiXCR. This sample has over 120,000 distinct CDR3 sequences, with around 32% found just once. The rearrangement uses TRBV12-3 or TRBV12-4 and TRBJ1-5; D is perhaps TRBD1 (5 bases). Source: CD8+ T cells from cultured PBMCs, taken from culture after CMV antigen stimulation. This receptor was obtained from a human donor in good health (CMV status not recorded). Some clones in this sample may be carry-over from other donors' samples. The CDR3 sequence: CASSSLVGGPQHF. CDR3 bases: TGTGCCAGCAGTTCCCTAGTTGGGGGGCCCCAGCATTTT.